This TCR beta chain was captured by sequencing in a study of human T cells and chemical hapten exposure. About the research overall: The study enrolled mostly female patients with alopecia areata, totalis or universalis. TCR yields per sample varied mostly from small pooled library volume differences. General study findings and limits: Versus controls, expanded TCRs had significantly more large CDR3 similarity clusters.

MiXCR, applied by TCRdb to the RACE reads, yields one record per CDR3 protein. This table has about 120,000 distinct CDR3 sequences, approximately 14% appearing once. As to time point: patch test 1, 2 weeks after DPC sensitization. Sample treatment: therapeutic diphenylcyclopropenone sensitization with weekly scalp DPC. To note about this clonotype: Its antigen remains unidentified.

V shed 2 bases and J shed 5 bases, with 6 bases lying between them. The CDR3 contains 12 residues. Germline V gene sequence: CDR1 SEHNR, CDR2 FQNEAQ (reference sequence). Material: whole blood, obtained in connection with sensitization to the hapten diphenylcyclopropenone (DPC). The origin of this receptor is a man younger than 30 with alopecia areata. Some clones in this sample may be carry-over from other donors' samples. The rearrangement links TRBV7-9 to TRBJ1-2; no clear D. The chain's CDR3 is CASSLQAYGYTF. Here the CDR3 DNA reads TGTGCCAGCAGCTTACAGGCATATGGCTACACCTTC.